Below are 5 T cell receptor beta chains sequenced from a single sample in a study of shared clonotypes between healthy human individuals. Sequenced by immunoSEQ multiplex PCR; TCRdb stores in-frame clones only, minus some. The sample has about 560,000 clones, roughly 72% seen once. Sequencing input: PBMCs. These receptors were obtained from a woman aged 40 to 49 in good health. Some clones in this sample may be carry-over from other donors' samples.

This chain joins TRBV18 and TRBJ2-2; a possible D gene is TRBD2 (5 bases). The CDR3 runs to 17 residues. Per germline, CDR1 KGHSH and CDR2 LQKENI. Trimming removed 5 bases at V and 1 base at J, with 17 bases between. CDR3: CASSATKRIQNTGELFF. The CDR3 bases are TGTGCCAGCTCAGCGACTAAACGGATCCAGAACACCGGGGAGCTGTTTTTT.

The chain has TRBV7-2 and TRBJ2-3; D is uncertain. The CDR3 runs to 17 residues. Germline CDR1 is SGHTA and CDR2 is FQGNSA. V was pared by 1 base and J by 5 bases, with 19 bases between. Written as DNA, the CDR3 is TGTGCCAGCAGCTTAGTAGGAAGGGCTAGAGGTGAAGATACGCAGTATTTT. Protein product: CASSLVGRARGEDTQYF.

V usage is TRBV5-1 and J usage is TRBJ2-7; D may be TRBD2 (6 bases). The V gene lost 0 bases and the J gene lost 5 bases, with 12 bases spanning the gap. Germline values: CDR1 SGHRS, CDR2 YFSETQ. The CDR3 covers 14 residues. CDR3 loop: CASSLGISGDEQYF. CDR3 coding DNA: TGCGCCAGCAGCTTGGGGATTTCGGGGGACGAGCAGTACTTC.

This chain uses TRBV7-9 with TRBJ2-1; 7 nucleotides agree with TRBD1. CDR3 length equals 15 residues. With V trimmed by 4 bases and J by 5 bases, 8 bases remained unmatched. In germline, CDR1 is SEHNR, CDR2 FQNEAQ (reference sequence). The CDR3 bases are TGTGCCAGCAGCTCCAAGGGACAGAATCACAATGAGCAGTTCTTC. As protein: CASSSKGQNHNEQFF.

This clone was detected many times. The chain employs TRBV5-4 and TRBJ2-7; perhaps TRBD2 as D (6 bases). V was shortened by 4 bases and J by 1 base, with 12 bases between the two germline ends. Germline V gene sequence: CDR1 SGHNT, CDR2 YYREEE (reference sequence). The CDR3 is 14 residues long. The CDR3 nucleotides read TGTGCCAGCAGCGCCCATGGAGGGTCCTACGAGCAGTACTTC. It is translated as CASSAHGGSYEQYF.